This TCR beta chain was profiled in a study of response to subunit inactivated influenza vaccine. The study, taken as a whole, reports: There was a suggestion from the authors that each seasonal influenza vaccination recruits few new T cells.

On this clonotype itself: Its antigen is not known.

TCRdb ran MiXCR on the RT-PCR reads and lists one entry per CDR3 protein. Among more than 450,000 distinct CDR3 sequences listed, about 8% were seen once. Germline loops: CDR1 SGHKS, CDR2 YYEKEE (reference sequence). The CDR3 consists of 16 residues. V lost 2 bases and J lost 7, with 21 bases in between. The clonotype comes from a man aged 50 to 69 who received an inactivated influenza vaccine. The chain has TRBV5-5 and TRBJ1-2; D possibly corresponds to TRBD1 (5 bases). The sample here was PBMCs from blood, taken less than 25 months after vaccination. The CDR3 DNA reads TGTGCCAGCAGCTTACGGGACGGATCGCCTCCGGGTGGCTACACCTTC. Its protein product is CASSLRDGSPPGGYTF.